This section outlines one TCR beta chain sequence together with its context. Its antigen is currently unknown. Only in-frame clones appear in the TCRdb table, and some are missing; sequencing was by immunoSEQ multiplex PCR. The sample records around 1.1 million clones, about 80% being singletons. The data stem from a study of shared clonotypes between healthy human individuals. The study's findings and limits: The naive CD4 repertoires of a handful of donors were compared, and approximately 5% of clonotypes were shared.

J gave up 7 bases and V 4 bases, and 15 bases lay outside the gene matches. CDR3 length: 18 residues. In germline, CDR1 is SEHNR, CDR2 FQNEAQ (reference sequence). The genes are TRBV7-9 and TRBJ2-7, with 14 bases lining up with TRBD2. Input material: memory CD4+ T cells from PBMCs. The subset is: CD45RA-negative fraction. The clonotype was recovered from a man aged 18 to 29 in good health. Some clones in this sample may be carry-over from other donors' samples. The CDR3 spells CASSSPPGTSGSLGEQYF. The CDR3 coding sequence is TGTGCCAGCAGCTCGCCTCCCGGGACTAGCGGGAGTTTGGGGGAGCAGTACTTC.